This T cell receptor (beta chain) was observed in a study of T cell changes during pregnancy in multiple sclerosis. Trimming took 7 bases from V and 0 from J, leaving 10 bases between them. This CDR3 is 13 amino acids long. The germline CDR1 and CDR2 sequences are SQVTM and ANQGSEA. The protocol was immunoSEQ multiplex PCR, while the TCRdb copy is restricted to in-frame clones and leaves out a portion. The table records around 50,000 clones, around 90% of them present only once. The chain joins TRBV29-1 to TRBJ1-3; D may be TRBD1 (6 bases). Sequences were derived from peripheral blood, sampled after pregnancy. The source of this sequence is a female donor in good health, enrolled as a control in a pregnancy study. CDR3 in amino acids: CSAKGGSGNTIYF. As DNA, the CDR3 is TGCAGCGCTAAAGGGGGCTCTGGAAACACCATATATTTT. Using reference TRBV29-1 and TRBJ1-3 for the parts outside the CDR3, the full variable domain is SAVISQKPSRDICQRGTSLTIQCQVDSQVTMMFWYRQQPGQSLTLIATANQGSEATYESGFVIDKFPISRPNLTFSTLTVSNMSPEDSSIYLCSAKGGSGNTIYFGEGSWLTVV.